This T cell receptor beta chain emerged from a study of T cell responses to AZD1222 COVID-19 vaccine. Study results and caveats: Only a handful of people who got AZD1222 tested seropositive at baseline. Most donors were white British and more were female, and clonal diversity was possibly underestimated. All repertoire sampling was performed exclusively after the peak T cell response.

Per germline, CDR1 WNHNN and CDR2 SYGVQD (reference sequence). The trim removed 3 bases at V and 1 base at J, leaving 3 bases unmatched. This CDR3 has 15 amino acids. Some clones are missing from TCRdb's copy, which holds only in-frame ones; the method was immunoSEQ multiplex PCR. The table lists 150,000 to 200,000 clones, roughly 94% of them singletons, with about 0.64% in the top ten. Regarding this clone: Its antigen is undetermined.

The chain links TRBV10-1 to TRBJ2-7; TRBD1 matches at 10 bases. The material sequenced was peripheral blood, taken on day 0 of AZD1222 vaccination. The receptor's source is an adult in good health. The CDR3 loop reads CASSDRTGGSYEQYF. CDR3 DNA: TGCGCCAGCAGTGACCGGACAGGGGGATCCTACGAGCAGTACTTC.